This record concerns one T cell receptor beta chain sequence. This specimen belongs to a study of blood T cell repertoires in COVID-19. About the research overall: T cells, B-cell-depleted T cells, or PBMCs provided the cDNA or gDNA that served as material.

The study recruited people aged 18 to 89 years across around 24 US areas. In the original analysis: Quantification of nucleated cells was approximated via reference gene primer amplification. Data came from immunoSEQ multiplex PCR; TCRdb stores just in-frame clones and leaves some out. That table furnishes V, J and clone size, whereas the DNA furnished D and trimming. The sample lists more than 120,000 clones, over 75% seen once, with 3% to 4% in the top ten. This receptor was taken from a middle-aged man in a cohort exposed to, infected with or recovered from COVID-19 (not recorded which). The specimen sequenced was PBMCs or T cells enriched from blood (not recorded which).

DNA of the CDR3: TGTGCCAGCAGCGCAGACAGGGGATTTAACACTAATGAAAAACTGTTTTTT. Amino acid sequence: CASSADRGFNTNEKLFF. The genes are TRBV7-9 and TRBJ1-4, with 8 bases identical to TRBD1. V shed 5 bases, J shed 2 bases, and the junction held 10 bases outside the gene matches. There are 17 residues in the CDR3. CDR1 and CDR2 (germline): SEHNR, FQNEAQ (reference sequence).